These 8 T cell receptor beta chains were sequenced from one sample in a study of CXCR3-negative and CXCR3-positive naive CD8 T cells (dated by TCRdb to between 2019 and 2020). These reads were obtained on a NextSeq 550. The Human TCR Profiling Kit (MiLaboratory) was used to prepare UMI-labeled 5' RACE TRB cDNA libraries. With the reads reprocessed by TCRdb, a single entry stands for each CDR3 protein sequence and no DNA is reported. This sample's clone table shows 69,000 or so distinct CDR3 sequences. About 1.5% of the sample is taken by the ten largest. The sequencing sample was made of naive CXCR3- CD8+ T cells from blood. Explained via the paper, the cell subset or site label denotes: CD45RO-CCR7+CD27+CD95- naive CD8+ T cells lacking CXCR3 (TNR3-). Receptors originate from a human donor in good health. Some clones in this sample may be carry-over from other donors' samples.

This chain connects TRBV5-6 to TRBJ2-5; TCRdb selects TRBD1, and the lack of DNA leaves this call unchecked. The germline gives CDR1 SGHDT, CDR2 YYEEEE. CDR3 size: 16 residues. The CDR3 reads CASSVAQVEYQETQYF.

The rearrangement joins TRBV6-2 or TRBV6-3 to TRBJ1-4; there is no DNA to check the TCRdb D call of TRBD1. There are 13 residues in the CDR3. Germline CDR1 reads MNHEY; CDR2 reads SVGEGT. The CDR3 here is CATWGDQDEKLFF.

The chain combines TRBV13 with TRBJ2-7; no DNA is available, so the TRBD2 call from TCRdb remains unchecked. Germline lookup yields CDR1 PRHDT and CDR2 FYEKMQ (reference sequence). This CDR3 comprises 15 residues. CDR3: CASSPRGREPYEQYF.

The chain couples TRBV7-9 to TRBJ1-4. This CDR3 comprises 14 residues. In germline, CDR1 is SEHNR, CDR2 FQNEAQ (reference sequence). CDR3 protein: CASSFGSFGEKLFF.

This sequence joins TRBV19 and TRBJ1-2. This CDR3 contains 11 residues. The germline V gene has CDR1 LNHDA and CDR2 SQIVND (reference sequence). The CDR3 is CASSDSYGYTF.

The rearrangement links TRBV7-9 to TRBJ2-2. The CDR3 is 13 residues long. Germline assignment: CDR1 SEHNR and CDR2 FQNEAQ (reference sequence). The CDR3 here is CASSPLTTGELFF.

This chain connects TRBV7-9 to TRBJ1-5; TCRdb's D call, TRBD1, is unchecked because there is no DNA. Per germline, CDR1 SEHNR and CDR2 FQNEAQ (reference sequence). CDR3 length equals 17 residues. CDR3 sequence reads: CASSAALGTDFNQPQHF.

The genes are TRBV4-3 and TRBJ2-7; absent DNA, TCRdb's TRBD2 call cannot be checked. Germline V gene data show CDR1 as LGHNA and CDR2 as YSLEER. The CDR3 extends over 15 amino acids. The chain's CDR3 is CASSQAVLAGDEQYF.